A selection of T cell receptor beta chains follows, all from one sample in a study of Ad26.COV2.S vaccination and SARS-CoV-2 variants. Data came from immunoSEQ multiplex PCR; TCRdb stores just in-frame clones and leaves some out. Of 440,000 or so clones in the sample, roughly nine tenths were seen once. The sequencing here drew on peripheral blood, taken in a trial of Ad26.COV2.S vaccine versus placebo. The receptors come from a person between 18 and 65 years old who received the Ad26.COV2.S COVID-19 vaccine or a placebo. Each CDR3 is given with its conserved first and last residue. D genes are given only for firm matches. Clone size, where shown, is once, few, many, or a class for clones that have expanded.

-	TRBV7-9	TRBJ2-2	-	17	CASSPPVGGWYTGELFF	TGTGCCAGCAGCCCTCCGGTTGGGGGTTGGTACACCGGGGAGCTGTTTTTT
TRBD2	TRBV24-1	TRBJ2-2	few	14	CATKAGESTGELFF	TGTGCCACCAAGGCGGGAGAATCGACCGGGGAGCTGTTTTTT
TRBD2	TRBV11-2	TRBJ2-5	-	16	CASSLALGGGLETQYF	TGTGCCAGCAGCTTAGCTCTTGGCGGGGGGTTGGAGACCCAGTACTTC
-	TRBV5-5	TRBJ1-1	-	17	CASSFDNRGFLNTEAFF	TGTGCCAGCAGCTTCGACAATAGGGGTTTCCTGAACACTGAAGCTTTCTTT
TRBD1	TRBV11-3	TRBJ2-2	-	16	CASSETGTGPPGELFF	TGTGCCAGCAGCGAAACCGGGACAGGACCGCCCGGGGAGCTGTTTTTT
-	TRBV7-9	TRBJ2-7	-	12	CASSYTGLEQYF	TGTGCCAGCAGCTACACAGGGCTCGAGCAGTACTTC
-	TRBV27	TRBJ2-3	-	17	CASSLSPVGGTPDTQYF	TGTGCCAGCAGTTTATCCCCGGTAGGGGGGACCCCAGATACGCAGTATTTT
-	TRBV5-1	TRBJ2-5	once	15	CASSLATGPQETQYF	TGCGCCAGCAGCTTGGCAACAGGGCCTCAAGAGACCCAGTACTTC
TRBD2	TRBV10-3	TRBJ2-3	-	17	CAISVASGSEGTDTQYF	TGTGCCATCAGTGTGGCTAGCGGGAGTGAGGGCACAGATACGCAGTATTTT
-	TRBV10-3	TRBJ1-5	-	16	CAISESAGGSNQPQHF	TGTGCCATCAGTGAGTCGGCGGGGGGAAGCAATCAGCCCCAGCATTTT
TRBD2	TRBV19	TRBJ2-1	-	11	CASSHRGGLFF	TGTGCCAGTAGTCATCGCGGGGGGCTGTTCTTC
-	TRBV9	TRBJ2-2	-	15	CASSPGLVGAGELFF	TGTGCCAGCAGTCCAGGGCTCGTGGGGGCCGGGGAGCTGTTTTTT
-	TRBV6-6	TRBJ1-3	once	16	CASITRLGHSGNTIYF	TGTGCCAGCATTACCCGTCTGGGCCACTCTGGAAACACCATATATTTT
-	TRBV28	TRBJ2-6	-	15	CASSGRTPWANVLTF	TGTGCCAGCAGTGGCAGGACCCCCTGGGCCAACGTCCTGACTTTC
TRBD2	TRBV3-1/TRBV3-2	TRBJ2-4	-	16	CASSASGRAPKNIQYF	TGTGCCAGCAGCGCTAGCGGGAGGGCCCCCAAAAACATTCAGTACTTC
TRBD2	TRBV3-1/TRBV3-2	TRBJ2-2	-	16	CASSRLGGANTGELFF	TGTGCCAGCAGCCGCCTGGGGGGGGCGAACACCGGGGAGCTGTTTTTT
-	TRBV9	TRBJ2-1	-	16	CASSPTDWRGYNEQFF	TGTGCCAGCAGCCCGACGGACTGGAGAGGCTACAATGAGCAGTTCTTC
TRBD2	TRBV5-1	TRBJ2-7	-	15	CASSLAGGPFGEQYF	TGCGCCAGCAGCTTGGCGGGGGGACCCTTCGGCGAGCAGTACTTC
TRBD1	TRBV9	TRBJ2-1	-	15	CASSVGQGAYNEQFF	TGTGCCAGCAGCGTAGGACAGGGGGCCTACAATGAGCAGTTCTTC
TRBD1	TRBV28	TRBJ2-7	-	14	CASAGTGDAHEQYF	TGTGCCAGCGCCGGGACAGGGGATGCCCACGAGCAGTACTTC
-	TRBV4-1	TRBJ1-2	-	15	CASTGGAALPYGYTF	TGCGCCAGCACAGGTGGGGCAGCCCTCCCCTATGGCTACACCTTC
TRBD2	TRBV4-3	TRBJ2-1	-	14	CASSQGDYYNEQFF	TGCGCCAGCAGCCAAGGGGACTACTACAATGAGCAGTTCTTC
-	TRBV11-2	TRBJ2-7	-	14	CASSLVWRTYEQYF	TGTGCCAGCAGCTTAGTATGGCGGACCTACGAGCAGTACTTC